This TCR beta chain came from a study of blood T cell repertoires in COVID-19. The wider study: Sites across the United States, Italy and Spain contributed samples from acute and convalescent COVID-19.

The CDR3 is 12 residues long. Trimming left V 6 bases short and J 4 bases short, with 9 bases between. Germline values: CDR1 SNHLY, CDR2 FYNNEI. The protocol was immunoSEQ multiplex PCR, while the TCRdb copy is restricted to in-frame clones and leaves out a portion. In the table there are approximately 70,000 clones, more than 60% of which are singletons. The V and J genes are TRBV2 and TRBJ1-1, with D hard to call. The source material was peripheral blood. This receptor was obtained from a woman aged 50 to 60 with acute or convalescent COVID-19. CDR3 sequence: CASRARSTEAFF. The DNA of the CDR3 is TGTGCCAGCAGAGCCCGGTCCACTGAAGCTTTCTTT.